This T cell receptor beta chain was sequenced for a study of blood T cell repertoires in COVID-19 (dated by TCRdb to the early 2020s). Background on the whole study: Samples covering the acute and convalescent phases of COVID-19 were provided by collaborators in the United States, Italy and Spain. The prospective study material was composed of cDNA or gDNA derived from T cells, B-cell-depleted T cells, or PBMCs. Where HLA class I and class II types were available, the types were taken from metadata supplied by the sample provider, not from assay-based typing. Samples came from the ongoing ImmuneRACE study (first 160 participants) plus 1,254 subjects from 6 global collaborators. Deeply sampled blood TCRbeta repertoires from subjects exposed to, actively infected with, or recovered from COVID-19 were included in the dataset. The repertoires were released in a freely available public database intended as a resource for research on the immune response to SARS-CoV-2. The sample metadata nearly always contained a de-identified subject ID, COVID-19 status, age in years and sex.

Concerning this clone: This clone's antigen is unknown. The sample holds no much larger clone one base away, and base qualities are not on file.

The immunoSEQ Assay, a bias-controlled multiplex PCR, was used to amplify TCRbeta CDR3 regions from genomic DNA. As for the authors' bioinformatics: Nucleated cell counts per sample were estimated from amplification of reference gene primers within the assay. Sequence reads were collapsed and filtered to measure the absolute abundance of every unique TCRbeta CDR3 rearrangement. For each sample, productive Simpson clonality was calculated by taking the square root of Simpson's diversity index across productive rearrangements. The clones in this table, taken by TCRdb from immuneACCESS, are in-frame only. Not every clone is retained; where verified, under half of the shortfall comes from an unresolved V gene, and the cause of the rest is unknown. V, J and clone size reflect that table, while D and trimming were determined from the DNA. For this sample there are under 450,000 clones; about 89% appear just once. 1% to 1.5% of the sample is taken by the ten largest.

The study at large found these results: The amount of clinical and demographic metadata varied by source and participant and was provided uncurated.

From its cysteine to its phenylalanine, the CDR3 spans 12 amino acids. The read is trimmed to its CDR3 DNA, 36 bases read in frame from base 1. V is clipped by 3 bases and J by 3 bases, and the sequence between their germline boundaries is 6 bases long. Based on the germline V gene, the CDR1 and CDR2 sequences are SGHDT and YYEEEE. Participants in the prospective study were aged roughly 18 to 100 years, lived in 20 to 30 United States geographic areas, and enrolled through a virtual design. To assign participants to cohorts, the prospective study relied on clinical history that participants themselves reported in a screening survey and a study questionnaire. For ImmuneRACE Cohort 3, a participant was defined as recovered based on two consecutive negative NP/OP PCR tests, clearance by a healthcare professional, or resolution of symptoms. In the prospective study, mobile phlebotomists collected whole blood, serum and a nasopharyngeal or oropharyngeal swab from each participant. Over a roughly 2-month period, participants in the prospective study had the option of providing additional blood draws and questionnaires. Before DNA extraction, blood samples from the prospective study were shipped at room temperature or frozen.

The rearranged segments are TRBV5-6 and TRBJ1-2; TRBD1 could be the D gene, as 5 bases match. The sequence derives from a man aged 25 to 40 who had recovered from COVID-19. The sequencing sample was made of PBMCs or T cells enriched from blood (not recorded which). The sequenced DNA is TGTGCCAGCAGCTCACAGGACTATGGCTACACCTTC. This yields the protein CASSSQDYGYTF.